The T cell receptor (beta chain) described here comes from a study of PD-L1 blockade in urothelial cancer. The overall study: Men with urothelial cancer arising in the bladder made up most of the 29 patients. Blood was tested 3 weeks (second dose) and 6 weeks into treatment.

Patients were diagnosed with urothelial carcinoma, either locally advanced or metastatic. Pretreatment and on-treatment samples were taken, numbering 1 to 8 per patient. CDR3 length: 16 residues. The germline V gene encodes CDR1 MNHNS and CDR2 SASEGT. With 0 bases removed from V and 2 bases from J, the gap between germline ends came to 11 bases. Sequencing used immunoSEQ multiplex PCR; TCRdb keeps in-frame clones, though not all of them. This sample has tens of thousands of clones, with approximately 80% found just once. The origin of this receptor is a man between 70 and 80 years old with urothelial cancer. The chain recombines TRBV6-1 with TRBJ1-5, with D hard to call. Material: PBMCs, obtained around atezolizumab (anti-PD-L1) treatment. CDR3 sequence (DNA): TGTGCCAGCAGTGAAGCGCACCCCGGGGGCAATCAGCCCCAGCATTTT. Translating gives CASSEAHPGGNQPQHF.